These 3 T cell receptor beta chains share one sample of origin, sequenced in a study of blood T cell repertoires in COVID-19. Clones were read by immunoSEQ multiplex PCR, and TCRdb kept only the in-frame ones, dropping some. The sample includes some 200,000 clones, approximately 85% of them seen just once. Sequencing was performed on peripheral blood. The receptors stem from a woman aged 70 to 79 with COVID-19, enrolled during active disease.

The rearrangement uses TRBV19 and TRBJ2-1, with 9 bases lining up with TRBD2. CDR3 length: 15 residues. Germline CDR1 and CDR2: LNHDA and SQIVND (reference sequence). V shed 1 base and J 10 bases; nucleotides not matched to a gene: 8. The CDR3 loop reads CASSIGPTSGSEQFF. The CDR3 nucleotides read TGTGCCAGTAGTATAGGCCCGACTAGCGGCTCGGAGCAGTTCTTC.

The DNA for the CDR3 is TGCGCCAGCAGCCAAGGGCCGGCCGGGGTCCACAATGAGCAGTTCTTC. Translation: CASSQGPAGVHNEQFF. The J gene is TRBJ2-1, the V gene TRBV4-3, with D possibly being TRBD2 (5 bases). Trimming cost V 1 base and J 5 bases, with 15 bases left between them. Germline assignment: CDR1 LGHNA and CDR2 YSLEER. The CDR3 is 16 residues long.

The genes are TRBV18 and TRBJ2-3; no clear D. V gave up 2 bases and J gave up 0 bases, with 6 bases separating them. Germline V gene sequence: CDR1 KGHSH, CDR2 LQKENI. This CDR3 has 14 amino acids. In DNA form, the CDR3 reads TGTGCCAGCTCACCAGGCACGAGCACAGATACGCAGTATTTT. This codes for CASSPGTSTDTQYF. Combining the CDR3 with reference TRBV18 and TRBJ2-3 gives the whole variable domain NAGVMQNPRHLVRRRGQEARLRCSPMKGHSHVYWYRQLPEEGLKFMVYLQKENIIDESGMPKERFSAEFPKEGPSILRIQQVVRGDSAAYFCASSPGTSTDTQYFGPGTRLTVL.